What follows are 16 T cell receptor beta chains derived from one specimen sequenced in a study of cytomegalovirus exposure and HLA in healthy donors. PCR primers comprised 60 Vbeta and 13 Jbeta primers. Sequenced by immunoSEQ multiplex PCR; TCRdb stores in-frame clones only, minus some. The sample shows around 200,000 clones, over 75% of them seen only once. The material sequenced was PBMCs. The receptors come from a woman in her 50s in good health and CMV-seropositive.

The rearrangement uses TRBV7-3 and TRBJ1-1, with 7 bases that match TRBD1. Trimming removed 1 base from V and 4 bases from J; junction bases left unmatched: 9. Germline V gene data show CDR1 as SGHTA and CDR2 as FQGTGA. The CDR3 sequence is 16 residues long. CDR3 in DNA: TGTGCCAGCAGCTTAAGGGGTGGGGGACAGTTCACTGAAGCTTTCTTT. The encoded protein is CASSLRGGGQFTEAFF.

This clone has a single count. The chain employs TRBV9 and TRBJ1-4; TRBD1 matches 7 bases. Germline V CDR1 and CDR2: SGDLS, YYNGEE. The CDR3 loop spans 14 amino acids. Trimming cost V 4 bases and J 8 bases; bases outside gene matches: 8. CDR3 region: CASSPRQGPEKLFF. The DNA for the CDR3 is TGTGCCAGCAGCCCCAGACAGGGTCCGGAAAAACTGTTTTTT.

CDR3: CATSRSQQETQYF. In DNA, the CDR3 is TGTGCCACCAGCAGATCCCAACAAGAGACCCAGTACTTC. The V gene is TRBV15, the J gene TRBJ2-5; D is unclear. The V end was cut by 2 bases, the J end by 2 bases, with 6 bases between. CDR1 is LNHNV, CDR2 YYDKDF, per germline (reference sequence). The CDR3 is 13 amino acids.

The rearrangement uses TRBV9 and TRBJ2-3, with D possibly TRBD2 on 6 matching bases. CDR3 size: 16 residues. Germline V CDR1 and CDR2: SGDLS, YYNGEE. V lost 4 bases and J 4 bases, leaving 19 bases between the germline ends. CDR3 in DNA: TGTGCCAGCAGCCGTAGAGGTGGGGACTTATCAGATACGCAGTATTTT. Translating gives CASSRRGGDLSDTQYF.

The chain employs TRBV6-5 and TRBJ2-5, with no clear D. The CDR3 has 13 amino acids. Germline CDR1 and CDR2: MNHEY and SVGAGI. V shed 6 bases and J shed 5 bases, with 13 bases lying between them. For the CDR3, the DNA is TGTGCCAGCAGCGATACGCGTCTGGAGACCCAGTACTTC. This sequence encodes CASSDTRLETQYF.

This chain links TRBV19 with TRBJ1-2, with 9 bases identical to TRBD1. CDR3 length: 15 amino acids. Germline loops: CDR1 LNHDA, CDR2 SQIVND (reference sequence). Trimming cost V 7 bases and J 0 bases; bases outside gene matches: 6. CDR3 in DNA: TGTGCCAGTATTGGACAGGGGAGCCCTAACTATGGCTACACCTTC. Translating gives CASIGQGSPNYGYTF.

V and J are TRBV28 and TRBJ2-7; 11 nucleotides match TRBD1. The ends lost 6 bases at V and 9 bases at J; junction bases unmatched: 7. This CDR3 is built from 13 residues. Per the germline V gene, CDR1 is MDHEN and CDR2 is SYDVKM. CDR3 loop: CASRRTGTGGQYF. CDR3 sequence (DNA): TGTGCCAGCAGGCGCACCGGGACAGGGGGGCAGTACTTC. Together with reference TRBV28 and TRBJ2-7, the CDR3 gives the full variable domain: DVKVTQSSRYLVKRTGEKVFLECVQDMDHENMFWYRQDPGLGLRLIYFSYDVKMKEKGDIPEGYSVSREKKERFSLILESASTNQTSMYLCASRRTGTGGQYFGPGTRLTVT.

This sequence joins TRBV2 and TRBJ1-6; maybe TRBD1 (6 bases). Germline assignment: CDR1 SNHLY and CDR2 FYNNEI. CDR3 length: 14 amino acids. V lost 8 bases to trimming and J lost 6 bases, with 14 bases between them. The CDR3 reads CASVRVRGNSPLHF. The CDR3 DNA reads as TGTGCCAGCGTCAGAGTCAGGGGTAATTCACCCCTCCACTTT.

The rearrangement joins TRBV2 to TRBJ1-6, with D perhaps TRBD1 (6 bases). This CDR3 has 12 amino acids. Per germline, CDR1 SNHLY and CDR2 FYNNEI. V was clipped by 8 bases and J by 7 bases, with 9 bases between them. DNA of the CDR3: TGTGCCAGCTGTCAGGGGAATTCACCCCTCCACTTT. Its translation is CASCQGNSPLHF.

The genes are TRBV11-3 and TRBJ2-1, with 7 bases identical to TRBD2. The CDR3 spans 14 residues. Per germline, CDR1 SGHNT and CDR2 YENEEA. V gave up 4 bases and J gave up 8 bases; unmatched junction bases: 8. The CDR3 sequence: CASSWGGSRDEQFF. CDR3 DNA: TGTGCCAGCAGCTGGGGGGGAAGCCGGGATGAGCAGTTCTTC.

This chain joins TRBV5-1 and TRBJ2-7; D may be TRBD1 (8 bases). The germline CDR1 and CDR2 sequences are SGHRS and YFSETQ. The V and J ends lost 7 bases and 3 bases respectively, with 14 bases between them. CDR3 size: 13 residues. CDR3 in amino acids: CASQTGEGYEQYF. CDR3 DNA: TGCGCCAGCCAGACAGGGGAGGGCTACGAGCAGTACTTC.

This clone was observed once. The chain is built from TRBV7-2 and TRBJ2-2; 9 positions match TRBD2. The V gene end was trimmed by 7 bases and the J gene end by 4 bases; junction bases not matched to a gene: 13. The CDR3 contains 17 residues. Per germline, CDR1 SGHTA and CDR2 FQGNSA. DNA of the CDR3: TGTGCCAGCACCCGCTGGCGGGGGGGAATGGGCACCGGGGAGCTGTTTTTT. It codes for CASTRWRGGMGTGELFF.

The chain recombines TRBV27 with TRBJ1-6; 7 bases match TRBD1. Germline lookup yields CDR1 MNHEY and CDR2 SMNVEV (reference sequence). The CDR3 length is 17 residues. The junction had 13 bases not matched to a gene; V was cut back by 4 bases and J by 7 bases. CDR3 DNA: TGTGCCAGCAGTTCTACCAAGGGGGCGCAGGAGAATTCACCCCTCCACTTT. It yields the protein CASSSTKGAQENSPLHF.

The chain uses TRBV4-1 and TRBJ1-1, with D perhaps TRBD1 (5 bases). V dropped 0 bases and J dropped 0 bases, with 11 bases sitting between them. The germline CDR1 and CDR2 sequences are MGHRA and YSYEKL. This CDR3 region has 16 residues. CDR3 residues: CASSQDRARVNTEAFF. As DNA, the CDR3 is TGCGCCAGCAGCCAAGATCGGGCCAGGGTGAACACTGAAGCTTTCTTT.

The CDR3 loop reads CASSLTGMNTEAFF. In DNA form, the CDR3 reads TGTGCCAGCAGTTTGACAGGGATGAACACTGAAGCTTTCTTT. The rearrangement joins TRBV27 to TRBJ1-1; 7 nucleotides align to TRBD1. Trimming took 3 bases from V and 0 from J; bases not matched to a gene: 1. The CDR3 length is 14 residues. CDR1 and CDR2 from the germline V gene are MNHEY and SMNVEV (reference sequence).

This clone was seen only a few times. J is TRBJ2-7 and V is TRBV21-1; TRBD1 is taken as the D call from the table, unchecked against the DNA. TRBV21-1 is labeled a pseudogene. This CDR3 contains 13 residues. CDR3 DNA: TGTGCCACATTGGACAGATTCTCCTACGAGCAGTACTTC. This translates into CATLDRFSYEQYF.